This T cell receptor beta chain came from a study of Graves' ophthalmopathy and Graves' hyperthyroidism. The CDR3 runs to 14 residues. The germline V and J ends were trimmed by 2 bases and 5 bases, with 13 bases remaining between them. Germline values: CDR1 PRHDT, CDR2 FYEKMQ (reference sequence). This clonotype was seen repeatedly, ten times or more. RNA transcripts yielded amplified TCR beta CDR3 regions. First-round RT-PCR employed HTBI primers, with a second-round multiplex PCR after it. Each CDR3 protein is one row after TCRdb ran MiXCR on the multiplex PCR reads. Of about 620,000 distinct CDR3 sequences listed, 20% to 25% are singletons.

V is TRBV13 and J is TRBJ2-7; D possibly corresponds to TRBD2 (6 bases). This clonotype originated in a woman in her late teens or twenties with stable Graves' hyperthyroidism. Some clones in this sample may be carry-over from other donors' samples. Sequenced input: peripheral blood. Here the CDR3 DNA reads TGTGCCAGCAGCTTAATGTTAGCGGCTGACGAGCAGTACTTC. Translation: CASSLMLAADEQYF.